The present T cell receptor (beta chain) was sequenced within a study of post-analysis software for immune sequencing data. Trimming shortened V by 4 bases and J by 4 bases, and 8 bases separated the two germline ends. CDR1 MNHNY and CDR2 SVGAGI come from the germline V gene (reference sequence). CDR3 length equals 12 residues. Unique molecular identifiers had been added to the TCR beta cDNA libraries. cDNA molecules numbering roughly 0.5 million came from approximately 1 to 10 million T cells. TCRdb re-called the PCR reads with MiXCR, one entry per CDR3 protein. The table includes more than 450,000 distinct CDR3 sequences, about 40% detected once. Study-level results: With TRBV5-6, TRBV5-1 and TRBV20-1 included, 4 to 6 TRBV segments were more frequent in patients than in controls.

For this clonotype: The antigen is not known.

The TCR was taken from a girl aged 10-17 years with multiple sclerosis. The chain recombines TRBV6-6 with TRBJ2-7; the D gene is possibly TRBD2 (6 bases). Sequencing was done on a sample of blood. CDR3 in DNA: TGTGCCAGCAGTTCCCGGGAGTACGAGCAGTACTTC. Its protein is CASSSREYEQYF.